Below, 7 T cell receptor beta chains from the same sample are listed, as sequenced in a study of cytomegalovirus exposure and HLA in healthy donors. The data were produced by immunoSEQ multiplex PCR, yet TCRdb's version contains in-frame clones alone and is incomplete. The sample contains about 160,000 clones, roughly 89% of which appear only once. The sequenced sample consisted of PBMCs. Every receptor here comes from a woman between 18 and 29 years old in good health and CMV-seropositive.

This clone was detected once. The genes are TRBV19 and TRBJ2-7, with D perhaps TRBD2 (6 bases). V was clipped by 2 bases and J by 4 bases, with 9 bases between them. This CDR3 has 13 amino acids. CDR1 is LNHDA, CDR2 SQIVND, per germline (reference sequence). The chain's CDR3 is CASSILAFYEQYF. CDR3 in DNA: TGTGCCAGTAGTATACTAGCGTTTTACGAGCAGTACTTC.

The rearrangement links TRBV7-2 to TRBJ2-7; 9 bases are a match to TRBD2. J was trimmed by 2 bases and V by 3 bases; bases with no gene match: 2. The germline V gene has CDR1 SGHTA and CDR2 FQGNSA. The CDR3 loop spans 14 amino acids. The CDR3 is CASSLGLAAYEQYF. The CDR3 DNA reads as TGTGCCAGCAGCTTGGGACTAGCTGCCTACGAGCAGTACTTC.

The rearrangement uses TRBV11-3 and TRBJ2-5; 11 nucleotides match TRBD2. The CDR3 sequence is 15 residues long. Germline V gives CDR1 SGHNT, CDR2 YENEEA. J gave up 2 bases and V 5 bases, and 4 bases lay outside the gene matches. CDR3 protein: CASSLGLAVQETQYF. DNA for the CDR3: TGTGCCAGCAGCCTGGGACTAGCGGTTCAAGAGACCCAGTACTTC.

DNA for the CDR3: TGTGCCAGCAGTTACACCCAGGGTTCCGCCATATATTTT. It yields the protein CASSYTQGSAIYF. This rearrangement joins TRBV6-5 to TRBJ1-3; D might be TRBD1 (5 bases). V lost 2 bases and J 11 bases, leaving 13 bases between the germline ends. The germline V gene encodes CDR1 MNHEY and CDR2 SVGAGI. CDR3 length: 13 residues.

The chain recombines TRBV27 with TRBJ1-2, with no clear D. The CDR3 extends over 14 amino acids. CDR1 and CDR2 from the germline V gene are MNHEY and SMNVEV (reference sequence). Trimming left V 3 bases short and J 5 bases short, with 13 bases between. The CDR3 bases are TGTGCCAGCAGTTTGGTGGCAGGCCCGTATGGCTACACCTTC. It codes for CASSLVAGPYGYTF.

The CDR3 nucleotides are TGTGCCTGGACCAAACAGGGGGCGAGCGAGCAGTACTTC. Its translation is CAWTKQGASEQYF. The chain carries TRBV30 and TRBJ2-7; 9 bases fit TRBD1. Unmatched junction bases numbered 7, after V lost 4 bases and J lost 6 bases. The length of the CDR3 is 13 residues. Germline CDR1 GTSNPN, CDR2 SVGIG (reference sequence).

The chain joins TRBV27 to TRBJ2-1; 9 bases agree with TRBD2. Looked up from germline, CDR1 is MNHEY and CDR2 is SMNVEV (reference sequence). The CDR3 extends over 17 amino acids. With 7 bases clipped from V and 3 bases from J, the junction kept 13 bases outside the gene matches. The CDR3 sequence is CASKGGLAGDLYNEQFF. The DNA of the CDR3 is TGTGCCAGCAAGGGGGGATTAGCGGGAGACCTCTACAATGAGCAGTTCTTC.